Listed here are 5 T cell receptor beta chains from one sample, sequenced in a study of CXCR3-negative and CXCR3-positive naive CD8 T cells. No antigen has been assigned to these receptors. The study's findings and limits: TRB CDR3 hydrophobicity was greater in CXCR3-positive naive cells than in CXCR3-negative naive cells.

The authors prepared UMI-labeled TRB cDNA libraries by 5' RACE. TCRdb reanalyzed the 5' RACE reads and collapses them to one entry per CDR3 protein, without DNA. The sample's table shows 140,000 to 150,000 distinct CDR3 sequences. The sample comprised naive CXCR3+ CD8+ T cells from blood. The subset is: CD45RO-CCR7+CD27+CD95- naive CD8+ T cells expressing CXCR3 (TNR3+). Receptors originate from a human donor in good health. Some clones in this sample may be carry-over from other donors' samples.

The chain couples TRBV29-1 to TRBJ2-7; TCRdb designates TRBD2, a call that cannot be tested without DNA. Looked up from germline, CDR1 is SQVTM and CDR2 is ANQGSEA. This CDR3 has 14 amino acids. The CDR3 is CSVEKEDRRGEQYF.

CDR3 residues: CASSEGRVYEQYF. The chain carries TRBV2 and TRBJ2-7. Germline V gene lookup returns CDR1 SNHLY and CDR2 FYNNEI. The CDR3 totals 13 residues.

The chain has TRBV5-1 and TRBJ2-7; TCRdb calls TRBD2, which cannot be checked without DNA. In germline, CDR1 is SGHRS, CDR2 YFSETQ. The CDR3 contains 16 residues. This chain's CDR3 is CASSRSSGGIDYEQYF.

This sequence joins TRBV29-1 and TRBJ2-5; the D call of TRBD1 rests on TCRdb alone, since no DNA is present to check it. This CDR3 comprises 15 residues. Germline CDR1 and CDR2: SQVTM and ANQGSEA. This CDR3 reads CSALPLDRRGETQYF.

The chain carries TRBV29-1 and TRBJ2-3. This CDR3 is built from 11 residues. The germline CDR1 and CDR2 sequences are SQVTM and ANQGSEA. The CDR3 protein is CSVDLADTQYF.